The table lists the clone carrying this TCR beta chain with a count of one. Antigen unknown. The data derive from a study of cytomegalovirus exposure and HLA in healthy donors. Findings of the study overall: In a later analysis, V- and J-gene trimming of beta chains associated with a DCLRE1C missense variant, replicated independently. Earlier results showed most TCR beta V segments being productive about 90% or about 30% of the time.

V lost 3 bases to trimming and J lost 7 bases, with 9 bases between them. This CDR3 is 11 amino acids long. Germline V lookup: CDR1 DFQATT, CDR2 SNEGSKA (reference sequence). A multiplex PCR was run with 60 Vbeta primers and 13 Jbeta primers. TCRdb's copy holds only in-frame clones and misses some; the assay was immunoSEQ multiplex PCR. The sample records approximately 44,000 clones, under 65% being singletons. The clonotype originates from a human donor in good health. The sequenced material came from PBMCs. The chain couples TRBV20-1 to TRBJ1-2; D is perhaps TRBD1 (5 bases). The CDR3 here is CSARGQGGYTF. The CDR3 DNA sequence: TGCAGTGCTAGGGGGCAGGGTGGCTACACCTTC.